This T cell receptor beta chain was obtained from a study of CD8 T cells in Susac syndrome. Study results and limitations: Clonal expansion of Susac CD8+ cells peaked in TEMRA cells, and it also peaked in active patients.

RNA was extracted with the RNeasy kit, and a quantity of roughly 0.5 to 1 ug was reverse transcribed using random hexamers. TCRdb reprocessed the immunoSEQ multiplex PCR reads via MiXCR and lists one record per CDR3 protein. This sample has 100,000 to 150,000 distinct CDR3 sequences, with about 94% found just once. Germline values: CDR1 SGHDT, CDR2 YYEEEE. This CDR3 is 13 amino acids long. Trimming cost V 4 bases and J 5 bases, with 10 bases left between them. Concerning this clonotype: Antigen specificity is unknown.

This receptor was obtained from a human donor with Susac syndrome. Sequencing used CD8+ T cells from PBMCs. The V and J genes are TRBV5-6 and TRBJ2-1, with D tentatively TRBD1 (5 bases). CDR3 bases: TGTGCCAGCAGCATGACAGTGAACAATGAGCAGTTCTTC. It is translated as CASSMTVNNEQFF.